Below, one TCR beta chain is given with its context. This CDR3 spans 13 amino acids. Trimming pared 0 bases from V and 3 bases from J, leaving 7 bases between. CDR1 is SGHNT and CDR2 is YYREEE in the germline V gene (reference sequence). The data are from a study of long-term antiretroviral therapy in people with HIV. With survey level as its setting, the immunoSEQ assay was v3.0. Clones were read by immunoSEQ multiplex PCR, and TCRdb kept only the in-frame ones, dropping some. The sample carries 34,000 or so clones, approximately 95% recorded once. The chain employs TRBV5-4 and TRBJ2-7; D remains ambiguous. The sequence derives from a woman in her forties or fifties with HIV. The sequenced sample was unsorted PBMCs, obtained 5 to 5.5 years after starting antiretroviral therapy. CDR3 sequence (DNA): TGTGCCAGCAGCTTGGACGGCAGCTACGAGCAGTACTTC. It yields the protein CASSLDGSYEQYF.